This TCR beta chain was profiled in a study of PD-L1 blockade in urothelial cancer. This CDR3 region has 13 residues. CDR1 and CDR2 (germline): MNHNS, SASEGT. Trimming pared 1 base from V and 1 base from J, leaving 4 bases between. The protocol was immunoSEQ multiplex PCR, while the TCRdb copy is restricted to in-frame clones and leaves out a portion. This table has tens of thousands of clones, more than 80% appearing once. Specified time point: pretreatment peripheral blood. This chain links TRBV6-1 with TRBJ1-1; no clear D gene. The sample in question was PBMCs, obtained around atezolizumab (anti-PD-L1) treatment. The clonotype comes from a man between 65 and 80 years old with urothelial cancer. DNA of the CDR3: TGTGCCAGCAGTGAAGTCAAGAACACTGAAGCTTTCTTT. This codes for CASSEVKNTEAFF.